This entry lists 28 T cell receptor beta chains sequenced from one sample in a study of shared clonotypes between healthy human individuals. Measured with immunoSEQ multiplex PCR; TCRdb has only the in-frame clones, and not every one. The table has about 2.1 million clones, approximately 94% seen once. The naive CD8 fraction comprised CD45RO-negative cells positively selected for CCR7 and excluded terminally differentiated effector memory CD45RA+ cells. The specimen was naive CD8+ T cells from PBMCs. The source is a man aged 18 to 35 in good health. Some clones in this sample may be carry-over from other donors' samples.

The J gene is TRBJ2-1, the V gene TRBV4-1, with 9 bases aligning to TRBD2. Trimming at V came to 0 bases and at J to 7 bases, leaving 10 bases not matched to a gene. The CDR3 totals 17 residues. Germline CDR1 is MGHRA and CDR2 is YSYEKL. CDR3 DNA: TGCGCCAGCAGCCAAGAGAGCGGGAGGCGGGTTACGAATGAGCAGTTCTTC. It specifies CASSQESGRRVTNEQFF.

The chain recombines TRBV27 with TRBJ2-2; 12 bases align to TRBD2. Germline-derived CDR1 and CDR2 are MNHEY and SMNVEV (reference sequence). The CDR3 sequence is 18 residues long. Trimming removed 8 bases from V and 5 bases from J; junction bases left unmatched: 15. In DNA, the CDR3 is TGTGCCAGCGGCTCCTCTAGCGGGAGGGCCTGGGGTACCGGGGAGCTGTTTTTT. This gives the protein CASGSSSGRAWGTGELFF.

Concerning this clone itself: The same CDR3 is also encoded by other DNA sequences in this sample. The DNA of the CDR3 is TGTGCCAGCAGCTTAGGAAGGGGAGAGACCCAGTACTTC. Amino acid sequence: CASSLGRGETQYF. V gene TRBV7-9 combines with J gene TRBJ2-5, with a possible D match to TRBD1 (5 bases). Per the germline V gene, CDR1 is SEHNR and CDR2 is FQNEAQ (reference sequence). This CDR3 comprises 13 residues. Trimming pared 1 base from V and 4 bases from J, leaving 7 bases between. Complete variable domain (other parts from reference TRBV7-9 and TRBJ2-5): DTGVSQNPRHKITKRGQNVTFRCDPISEHNRLYWYRQTLGQGPEFLTYFQNEAQLEKSRLLSDRFSAERPKGSFSTLEIQRTEQGDSAMYLCASSLGRGETQYFGPGTRLLVL.

The genes are TRBV5-6 and TRBJ1-5; a possible D gene is TRBD1 (5 bases). Between the trimmed V and J ends, which lost 3 bases and 10 bases, there was a span of 14 bases. The CDR3 is 13 amino acids. CDR1 is SGHDT, CDR2 YYEEEE, per germline. The CDR3 region is CASSSGPLSPQHF. CDR3 DNA sequence: TGTGCCAGCAGCTCGGGACCCCTTTCCCCCCAGCATTTT.

Of note for this clone: Distinct nucleotide sequences in the sample also encode this CDR3. This rearrangement joins TRBV29-1 to TRBJ2-7; 7 bases map to TRBD1. The CDR3 extends over 14 amino acids. V was pared by 0 bases and J by 2 bases, with 4 bases of the junction left unmatched. Germline lookup yields CDR1 SQVTM and CDR2 ANQGSEA. The CDR3 reads CSVEDSGTAYEQYF. The CDR3 DNA reads as TGCAGCGTTGAAGATAGTGGGACAGCCTACGAGCAGTACTTC.

This chain connects TRBV6-1 to TRBJ2-5; 10 bases align to TRBD2. The V and J ends lost 4 bases and 5 bases, in that order; junction bases with no gene match: 7. Germline V gene data show CDR1 as MNHNS and CDR2 as SASEGT. This CDR3 contains 15 residues. This CDR3 reads CASSGPLAGDETQYF. For the CDR3, the DNA is TGTGCCAGCAGTGGGCCCCTAGCGGGAGACGAGACCCAGTACTTC.

The gene calls are TRBV27 and TRBJ1-1, with D perhaps TRBD1 (5 bases). CDR1 is MNHEY and CDR2 is SMNVEV in the germline V gene (reference sequence). V gave up 6 bases and J gave up 6 bases, with 11 bases separating them. This CDR3 is built from 12 residues. This chain's CDR3 is CASSTPGSEAFF. CDR3 sequence (DNA): TGTGCCAGCAGCACCCCAGGGTCTGAAGCTTTCTTT.

This chain links TRBV19 with TRBJ2-1; tentative D call: TRBD2 (6 bases). This CDR3 region has 15 residues. CDR1 LNHDA and CDR2 SQIVND come from the germline V gene (reference sequence). V lost 10 bases, J lost 2 bases, and 18 bases lay in between. The CDR3, as DNA: TGTGCCACCCAAGAGGTGGGGGGACCCTACAATGAGCAGTTCTTC. Protein product: CATQEVGGPYNEQFF.

This clone has just a few counts. The sample contains more than one DNA sequence encoding this CDR3. The chain has TRBV27 and TRBJ2-1; D unclear. Germline CDR1 is MNHEY and CDR2 is SMNVEV (reference sequence). V shed 3 bases and J shed 9 bases, with 9 bases lying between them. The CDR3 has 12 amino acids. CDR3 sequence (DNA): TGTGCCAGCAGTTTCCCCCGAGGTGAGCAGTTCTTC. It codes for CASSFPRGEQFF.

The genes are TRBV7-9 and TRBJ1-2; possible D gene TRBD1, 5 bases. V gave up 6 bases and J gave up 2 bases, with 13 bases separating them. The CDR3 runs 14 residues. The germline V gene encodes CDR1 SEHNR and CDR2 FQNEAQ (reference sequence). The CDR3 DNA follows: TGTGCCAGCAGTACAGGTTCGTCGAACTATGGCTACACCTTC. This encodes CASSTGSSNYGYTF. Drawing the rest from reference TRBV7-9 and TRBJ1-2, the complete variable domain is DTGVSQNPRHKITKRGQNVTFRCDPISEHNRLYWYRQTLGQGPEFLTYFQNEAQLEKSRLLSDRFSAERPKGSFSTLEIQRTEQGDSAMYLCASSTGSSNYGYTFGSGTRLTVV.

Worth noting for this clone: An end of the junction differs from the germline gene, which may be a read error. V and J are TRBV5-1 and TRBJ2-1, with TRBD1 as a possible D gene (5 bases). The CDR3 is 17 amino acids. The germline CDR1 and CDR2 sequences are SGHRS and YFSETQ. The CDR3 coding sequence is TGCGCCAGCAGCTTGGACGTGAGTAGGGGCTCCTTCAATGAGCAGTTCTTC. Residues: CASSLDVSRGSFNEQFF.

The chain couples TRBV7-8 to TRBJ1-1; the D gene is possibly TRBD1 (5 bases). Trimming pared 0 bases from V and 5 bases from J, leaving 16 bases between. The CDR3 is 16 amino acids. Germline lookup yields CDR1 SGHVS and CDR2 FQNEAQ. The CDR3 bases are TGTGCCAGCAGCTTAGCTCGGCAGGGAGAATTTACTGAAGCTTTCTTT. Translation gives CASSLARQGEFTEAFF.

The chain recombines TRBV6-6 with TRBJ2-2; D unclear. V was cut by 3 bases and J by 8 bases, with 7 bases left in between. The CDR3 loop spans 12 amino acids. Germline assignment: CDR1 MNHNY and CDR2 SVGAGI (reference sequence). CDR3 coding DNA: TGTGCCAGCAGTTATTCGAAGGGGGAGCTGTTTTTT. It specifies CASSYSKGELFF.

The gene calls are TRBV2 and TRBJ2-5; 9 nucleotides agree with TRBD1. Germline V gene data show CDR1 as SNHLY and CDR2 as FYNNEI. With 6 bases clipped from V and 5 bases from J, the junction kept 7 bases outside the gene matches. The CDR3 is 14 residues long. Here the CDR3 DNA reads TGTGCCAGCAGAGCGGGGACAGGGTGGGAGACCCAGTACTTC. The encoded protein is CASRAGTGWETQYF.

The chain employs TRBV6-5 and TRBJ1-1, with no clear D. Germline CDR1 MNHEY, CDR2 SVGAGI. This CDR3 region has 14 residues. V was pared by 2 bases and J by 0 bases, with 7 bases between. The CDR3 region is CASSYDLLNTEAFF. In nucleotides, the CDR3 is TGTGCCAGCAGTTACGACCTATTGAACACTGAAGCTTTCTTT.

The V call is TRBV5-1, the J call TRBJ2-2; the match to TRBD2 covers 8 bases. This CDR3 is 17 amino acids long. V gave up 0 bases and J gave up 1 base; unmatched junction bases: 5. Germline CDR1 reads SGHRS; CDR2 reads YFSETQ. CDR3 coding DNA: TGCGCCAGCAGCTTGGGGACTAGCCGAATGAACACCGGGGAGCTGTTTTTT. Translated, it gives CASSLGTSRMNTGELFF.

V gene TRBV11-3 combines with J gene TRBJ2-5; 9 positions agree with TRBD1. The J call is uncertain, as TRBJ2-7 better fits the DNA end. The CDR3 has 13 amino acids. Looked up from germline, CDR1 is SGHNT and CDR2 is YENEEA. CDR3 DNA sequence: TGTGCCAGCAGCACCCGGGACAGGGACGAGCAGTACTTC. Its protein is CASSTRDRDEQYF.

For this clone: Other DNA sequences in this specimen translate into the identical CDR3. The chain is built from TRBV7-2 and TRBJ2-1; TRBD2 agrees at 9 bases. The CDR3 runs 14 residues. Trimming at V came to 3 bases and at J to 4 bases, leaving 1 base not matched to a gene. Germline loops: CDR1 SGHTA, CDR2 FQGNSA. DNA of the CDR3: TGTGCCAGCAGCTTGAGCGGGGGGTACAATGAGCAGTTCTTC. Encoded protein: CASSLSGGYNEQFF.

The chain has TRBV6-4 and TRBJ2-1; D possibly matches TRBD1 or TRBD2 (6 bases each). CDR1 and CDR2 from the germline V gene are MRHNA and SNTAGT. Trimming shortened V by 3 bases and J by 4 bases, and 13 bases separated the two germline ends. The CDR3 consists of 15 residues. This chain's CDR3 is CASSEGAGPYNEQFF. CDR3 coding DNA: TGTGCCAGCAGTGAGGGGGCGGGGCCGTACAATGAGCAGTTCTTC.

The V and J genes are TRBV25-1 and TRBJ2-1; no firm D call. This CDR3 has 17 residues. The V end was cut by 4 bases, the J end by 7 bases, with 23 bases between. Looked up from germline, CDR1 is MGHDK and CDR2 is SYGVNS. The CDR3 DNA sequence: TGTGCCAGCAGTGGATCTGGAAGGTGGCTATTTCTTAATGAGCAGTTCTTC. The encoded protein is CASSGSGRWLFLNEQFF.

Notes on this clone: Other DNA sequences from this sample encode an identical CDR3 as well. This chain uses TRBV27 with TRBJ1-1; D unresolved. CDR3 length equals 13 residues. With 2 bases removed from V and 4 bases from J, the gap between germline ends came to 8 bases. Germline V CDR1 and CDR2: MNHEY, SMNVEV (reference sequence). The CDR3 reads CASSLSRGTEAFF. The CDR3 DNA reads as TGTGCCAGCAGTTTAAGCCGGGGCACTGAAGCTTTCTTT.

The rearrangement links TRBV27 to TRBJ2-1, with 11 bases that match TRBD2. Germline V gives CDR1 MNHEY, CDR2 SMNVEV (reference sequence). Trimming took 5 bases from V and 8 from J; bases not matched to a gene: 14. The CDR3 extends over 17 amino acids. The CDR3 bases are TGTGCCAGCAGTGGGGTAGCGGGAGGGCCTAGTACTGATGAGCAGTTCTTC. Encoded protein: CASSGVAGGPSTDEQFF.

This chain uses TRBV7-6 with TRBJ2-7, with 9 bases matching TRBD1. This CDR3 contains 15 residues. With 5 bases clipped from V and 1 base from J, the junction kept 6 bases outside the gene matches. The V gene's germline CDR1 is SGHVS and CDR2 FNYEAQ. The CDR3 coding sequence is TGTGCCAGCAGCCCACGGACAGGGGCTTCCTACGAGCAGTACTTC. Amino acid sequence: CASSPRTGASYEQYF.

The chain is built from TRBV10-2 and TRBJ2-7, with TRBD2 matching over 7 bases. Trimming took 4 bases from V and 2 from J; bases not matched to a gene: 2. CDR1 WSHSY and CDR2 SAAADI come from the germline V gene. CDR3 length: 13 amino acids. The CDR3 loop is CASSGAGAYEQYF. Written as DNA, the CDR3 is TGCGCCAGCAGTGGGGCGGGGGCCTACGAGCAGTACTTC.

CDR3 DNA: TGTGCCAGCAGCTCGACAGGGGTGGACTACAATGAGCAGTTCTTC. Its protein is CASSSTGVDYNEQFF. This chain uses TRBV5-6 with TRBJ2-1; 8 bases agree with TRBD1. The V and J ends lost 3 bases and 3 bases, in that order; junction bases with no gene match: 5. CDR1 and CDR2 from the germline V gene are SGHDT and YYEEEE. The CDR3 sequence is 15 residues long. Looking up the rest from reference TRBV5-6 and TRBJ2-1 gives the full variable domain: DAGVTQSPTHLIKTRGQQVTLRCSPKSGHDTVSWYQQALGQGPQFIFQYYEEEERQRGNFPDRFSGHQFPNYSSELNVNALLLGDSALYLCASSSTGVDYNEQFFGPGTRLTVL.

The chain joins TRBV29-1 to TRBJ1-2; the D is unclear. This CDR3 has 14 amino acids. With 3 bases removed from V and 0 bases from J, the gap between germline ends came to 11 bases. The germline gives CDR1 SQVTM, CDR2 ANQGSEA. The CDR3 region has the DNA TGCAGCGTTGAGCCAGGAGAGGCTAACTATGGCTACACCTTC. Translated: CSVEPGEANYGYTF.

This rearrangement joins TRBV27 to TRBJ2-7; a weak D match, TRBD1 (5 bases). The CDR3 loop spans 16 amino acids. The germline V gene has CDR1 MNHEY and CDR2 SMNVEV (reference sequence). V shed 5 bases and J shed 0 bases, with 17 bases lying between them. The CDR3 region has the DNA TGTGCCAGCAGTCCGTCAACTGGGGCCCTCTCCTACGAGCAGTACTTC. Translated, it gives CASSPSTGALSYEQYF.

The chain links TRBV19 to TRBJ2-7; possible D gene TRBD2, 5 bases. Trimming stripped 3 bases from V and 3 bases from J, with 12 bases between. This CDR3 is 14 amino acids long. Germline assignment: CDR1 LNHDA and CDR2 SQIVND (reference sequence). The CDR3 bases are TGTGCCAGTAGTATTTCCCTGGAGGACTACGAGCAGTACTTC. It is translated as CASSISLEDYEQYF.